The rows below give T cell receptor beta chains drawn from one sample of a study of OX40 agonist ivuxolimab in advanced cancers. Method: immunoSEQ multiplex PCR; TCRdb's copy keeps in-frame clones and lacks some. Here the sample spans tens of thousands of clones, approximately 86% being singletons. Source: CD4+ or CD8+ T cells sorted from blood, taken in a trial of the OX40 agonist ivuxolimab. Receptor source: an adult with an advanced solid tumor such as melanoma, head and neck, liver or kidney cancer. The CDR3 runs from the conserved cysteine through the conserved F or W. D genes are given only for firm matches. Size is stated for part of the rows, as once, few or many counts, or as a class when the clone is expanded.

size	V	J	D	DNA	CDR3
.	TRBV7-2	TRBJ2-7	TRBD1	TGTGCCAGCAGCTTAGCGGGACAGGTAATGGAGAGATTGTACTTC	CASSLAGQVMERLYF
once	TRBV19	TRBJ2-1	.	TGTGCCACCAGCATGGGATGGGGAGATAATGAGCAGTTCTTC	CATSMGWGDNEQFF
.	TRBV5-1	TRBJ2-1	TRBD1	TGCGCCAGCAGCCTCGGACAGGGGGACTACAATGAGCAGTTCTTC	CASSLGQGDYNEQFF
.	TRBV20-1	TRBJ2-5	.	TGCAGTGCTAGATCCCCGGGGGTACAGTACTTC	CSARSPGVQYF
.	TRBV6-5	TRBJ1-1	.	TGTGCCAGCAGTTACTGGAGGGGGTCAACGTCGTCTGAAGCTTTCTTT	CASSYWRGSTSSEAFF
few	TRBV19	TRBJ1-2	TRBD1	TGTGCCAGTAGTATAGCTGGTAGGACAACAGGGGACTATGGCTACACCTTC	CASSIAGRTTGDYGYTF
.	TRBV5-6	TRBJ1-6	.	TGTGCCAGCAGCTTGAAAGAGGGGCCAAGATCACCCCTCCACTTT	CASSLKEGPRSPLHF
.	TRBV27	TRBJ1-2	.	TGTGCCAGCAGTTCCAGGGGTAGAAACTATGGCTACACCTTC	CASSSRGRNYGYTF
.	TRBV12-5	TRBJ1-2	.	TGTGCTAGTGGTTTGGTACCGGGTTTGAATGGCTACACCTTC	CASGLVPGLNGYTF
.	TRBV10-3	TRBJ1-2	.	TGTGCCATCAGTGAGTCCAGGGAGGATGGCTACACCTTC	CAISESREDGYTF
.	TRBV11-2	TRBJ2-6	TRBD1	TGTGCCAGCGGTCAGGACCTTGACAGGGTTGGGGCCAACGTCCTGACTTTC	CASGQDLDRVGANVLTF
.	TRBV7-8	TRBJ2-3	TRBD1	TGTGCCAGCAGCTGGGACAGTAATACGCAGTATTTT	CASSWDSNTQYF
.	TRBV7-2	TRBJ2-7	TRBD1	TGTGCCAGCAGCCTCGGACAGGCGCAGACCTACGAGCAGTACTTC	CASSLGQAQTYEQYF
once	TRBV5-1	TRBJ1-1	.	TGCGCCAGCAGCTTTAATTTGGGCGGGGGTATGGAAGCTTTCTTT	CASSFNLGGGMEAFF
.	TRBV4-3	TRBJ1-1	.	TGCGCCAGCAGCCAATCAGAGGGCGGAACTGAAGCTTTCTTT	CASSQSEGGTEAFF
.	TRBV11-2	TRBJ2-3	TRBD2	TGTGCCAGCAGCTCCAGCGGGGGGGTAACAGATACGCAGTATTTT	CASSSSGGVTDTQYF
.	TRBV10-3	TRBJ2-4	.	TGTGCCATCAGTGAGTCGGGAGGGGTGGCAGGGGAGACCAAAAACATTCAGTACTTC	CAISESGGVAGETKNIQYF
.	TRBV28	TRBJ2-7	.	TGTGCCAGCAGCGTACAGGGAGTGCAGTACTTC	CASSVQGVQYF
.	TRBV6-5	TRBJ2-3	TRBD1	TGTGCCAGCAGTTACAGCCGACAGGGACCGGATACGCAGTATTTT	CASSYSRQGPDTQYF
once	TRBV4-3	TRBJ2-1	TRBD2	TGCGCCAGCAGGAAAGGACTAGCGGGGAGGGATGAGCAGTTCTTC	CASRKGLAGRDEQFF
.	TRBV6-5	TRBJ1-2	.	TGTGCCAGCAGCCGCTTCGGTTCTAACTATGGCTACACCTTC	CASSRFGSNYGYTF
.	TRBV7-2	TRBJ2-3	.	TGTGCCAGCAGCTCGCTCTACACAGATACGCAGTATTTT	CASSSLYTDTQYF
once	TRBV4-2	TRBJ2-3	.	TGTGCCAGCAGCTTGGCAGGGTCAGATACGCAGTATTTT	CASSLAGSDTQYF
.	TRBV19	TRBJ2-3	.	TGTGCCAGTGGAAGGGTGGGGAACACAGATACGCAGTATTTT	CASGRVGNTDTQYF
.	TRBV4-3	TRBJ1-4	.	TGCGCCAGCAGCCAAGGGGTTGGGGTTATAAATGAAAAACTGTTTTTT	CASSQGVGVINEKLFF